This T cell receptor (beta chain) stems from a study of T cell changes during pregnancy in multiple sclerosis. The germline V gene encodes CDR1 SGDLS and CDR2 YYNGEE. This CDR3 has 14 residues. Between the trimmed V and J ends, which lost 4 bases and 4 bases, there was a span of 12 bases. Sequencing used immunoSEQ multiplex PCR; TCRdb keeps in-frame clones, though not all of them. This table has around 67,000 clones, about nine tenths appearing once. The sample was peripheral blood, taken after pregnancy. The chain joins TRBV9 to TRBJ1-5; TRBD1 might be the D (6 bases). The source of this sequence is a female donor in good health, enrolled as a control in a pregnancy study. In DNA form, the CDR3 reads TGTGCCAGCAGCAGGTCAGGGGAAAATCAGCCCCAGCATTTT. Residues: CASSRSGENQPQHF.